The 25 T cell receptor beta chains given below trace back to one sample, sequenced in a study of cytomegalovirus exposure and HLA in healthy donors. PCR was performed using 60 Vbeta and 13 Jbeta primers. Only in-frame clones appear in the TCRdb table, and some are missing; sequencing was by immunoSEQ multiplex PCR. The sample lists about 150,000 clones; around 72% were seen once. The specimen sequenced was PBMCs. All receptors derive from a man aged 45-65 years in good health and CMV-seropositive.

A word on this clone: The identical CDR3 is also encoded by other nucleotide sequences in the sample. The chain employs TRBV15 and TRBJ1-5; D unclear. Germline V CDR1 and CDR2: LNHNV, YYDKDF (reference sequence). This CDR3 has 13 amino acids. V was pared by 0 bases and J by 6 bases, with 6 bases between. The CDR3 nucleotides are TGTGCCACCAGCAGAGATAGAGGTCAGCCCCAGCATTTT. Residues: CATSRDRGQPQHF.

This chain links TRBV18 with TRBJ2-2, with 10 bases identical to TRBD1. The CDR3 has 15 residues. The junction had 7 bases not matched to a gene; V was cut back by 6 bases and J by 6 bases. Germline loops: CDR1 KGHSH, CDR2 LQKENI. CDR3 region: CASSPGQGKAGELFF. In DNA form, the CDR3 reads TGTGCCAGCTCCCCGGGACAGGGGAAGGCCGGGGAGCTGTTTTTT.

The J gene is TRBJ1-6, the V gene TRBV2; D remains ambiguous. Germline CDR1 SNHLY, CDR2 FYNNEI. Trimming cost V 4 bases and J 7 bases, with 17 bases left between them. This CDR3 contains 16 residues. The CDR3 DNA reads TGTGCCAGCAGTGCCCGCGGGATCATGGGAAATTCACCCCTCCACTTT. Translation gives CASSARGIMGNSPLHF.

J is TRBJ2-1 and V is TRBV7-2; TRBD1 aligns across 7 bases. J lost 7 bases, V lost 2 bases, and 5 bases had no gene match. The length of the CDR3 is 14 residues. Germline CDR1 is SGHTA and CDR2 is FQGNSA. CDR3 loop: CASSLTTGTNEQFF. As DNA, the CDR3 is TGTGCCAGCAGCTTAACGACAGGGACAAATGAGCAGTTCTTC. Using reference TRBV7-2 and TRBJ2-1 for the parts outside the CDR3, the full variable domain is GAGVSQSPSNKVTEKGKDVELRCDPISGHTALYWYRQSLGQGLEFLIYFQGNSAPDKSGLPSDRFSAERTGGSVSTLTIQRTQQEDSAVYLCASSLTTGTNEQFFGPGTRLTVL.

This clone ranks as medium-sized. The chain couples TRBV2 to TRBJ1-6, with 9 bases identical to TRBD1. The CDR3 runs to 14 residues. Looked up from germline, CDR1 is SNHLY and CDR2 is FYNNEI. Trimming cost V 4 bases and J 7 bases; bases outside gene matches: 2. The CDR3 reads CASSAGTGNSPLHF. The CDR3 nucleotides are TGTGCCAGCAGTGCTGGGACAGGGAATTCACCCCTCCACTTT. Full variable domain (missing parts from reference TRBV2 and TRBJ1-6): EPEVTQTPSHQVTQMGQEVILRCVPISNHLYFYWYRQILGQKVEFLVSFYNNEISEKSEIFDDQFSVERPDGSNFTLKIRSTKLEDSAMYFCASSAGTGNSPLHFGNGTRLTVT.

The J gene is TRBJ2-1, the V gene TRBV4-1; TRBD2 is a possible D gene (6 bases). V shed 2 bases and J shed 1 base, with 15 bases lying between them. This CDR3 region has 17 residues. Germline lookup yields CDR1 MGHRA and CDR2 YSYEKL. The CDR3 DNA is TGCGCCAGCAGCCAATGGCCTCCGGGGGATTCCTACAATGAGCAGTTCTTC. This codes for CASSQWPPGDSYNEQFF.

The V gene is TRBV6-1, the J gene TRBJ1-1; D not resolved. The CDR3 has 12 amino acids. Germline CDR1 is MNHNS and CDR2 is SASEGT. Trimming pared 6 bases from V and 14 bases from J, leaving 19 bases between. CDR3 in DNA: TGTGCCAGCAGCACCCACGGGTCGGGTGACTTCTTT. Its translation is CASSTHGSGDFF.

The chain links TRBV7-9 to TRBJ1-4; D remains ambiguous. The CDR3 runs to 14 residues. Germline assignment: CDR1 SEHNR and CDR2 FQNEAQ (reference sequence). V lost 5 bases and J 4 bases, leaving 11 bases between the germline ends. CDR3 protein: CASSPSGLNEKLFF. CDR3 DNA sequence: TGTGCCAGCAGCCCTTCTGGACTTAATGAAAAACTGTTTTTT.

V usage is TRBV7-8 and J usage is TRBJ2-7, with 10 positions matching TRBD1. The germline V gene encodes CDR1 SGHVS and CDR2 FQNEAQ. The CDR3 runs to 18 residues. Trimming removed 5 bases from V and 3 bases from J; junction bases left unmatched: 16. The CDR3: CASSAIRGYRDRGYEQYF. In DNA, the CDR3 is TGTGCCAGCAGCGCTATTAGGGGGTACCGGGACAGGGGCTACGAGCAGTACTTC.

The J gene is TRBJ2-5, the V gene TRBV5-1; D may be TRBD1 (5 bases). The DNA end lines up better with TRBJ2-7; the J call may be wrong. The CDR3 totals 14 residues. Looked up from germline, CDR1 is SGHRS and CDR2 is YFSETQ. As DNA, the CDR3 is TGCGCCAGCAGCTTGACGACAGTACTGAACGAGCAGTACTTC. The encoded protein is CASSLTTVLNEQYF.

The chain links TRBV6-5 to TRBJ1-2; D is perhaps TRBD1 (5 bases). The CDR3 has 14 residues. Germline V CDR1 and CDR2: MNHEY, SVGAGI. V lost 5 bases to trimming and J lost 5 bases, with 15 bases between them. The CDR3 nucleotides read TGTGCCAGCAGTCTTGGGCCCGGGACTTATGGCTACACCTTC. Amino acids: CASSLGPGTYGYTF.

The chain joins TRBV5-1 to TRBJ2-5; the D gene is possibly TRBD2 (6 bases). The germline V and J ends were trimmed by 4 bases and 5 bases, with 24 bases remaining between them. This CDR3 spans 17 amino acids. The germline V gene has CDR1 SGHRS and CDR2 YFSETQ. The CDR3 region has the DNA TGCGCCAGCAGCCCGGGGGAAGCCCAAACGAGTAGGGAGACCCAGTACTTC. Its translation: CASSPGEAQTSRETQYF.

The chain is built from TRBV19 and TRBJ1-1, with D tentatively TRBD1 (6 bases). Germline V CDR1 and CDR2: LNHDA, SQIVND (reference sequence). The CDR3 consists of 12 residues. V was pared by 5 bases and J by 6 bases, with 10 bases between. CDR3 coding DNA: TGTGCCAGTAGTTCGGGGGGGCCTGAAGCTTTCTTT. The encoded protein is CASSSGGPEAFF.

J is TRBJ2-7 and V is TRBV2; D is perhaps TRBD2 (5 bases). Germline CDR1 and CDR2: SNHLY and FYNNEI. The CDR3 contains 12 residues. V lost 6 bases, J lost 3 bases, and 9 bases lay in between. Written as DNA, the CDR3 is TGTGCCAGCAGCCCTCGGGACTACGAGCAGTACTTC. Its translation is CASSPRDYEQYF. The variable domain in full, with the rest retrieved from reference TRBV2 and TRBJ2-7, is EPEVTQTPSHQVTQMGQEVILRCVPISNHLYFYWYRQILGQKVEFLVSFYNNEISEKSEIFDDQFSVERPDGSNFTLKIRSTKLEDSAMYFCASSPRDYEQYFGPGTRLTVT.

The CDR3 region has the DNA TGCGCCAGCAGCCTTGGGACAGGGCCTTCACCCCTCCACTTT. Translated, it gives CASSLGTGPSPLHF. The chain recombines TRBV4-3 with TRBJ1-6; 9 positions match TRBD1. This CDR3 contains 14 residues. In germline, CDR1 is LGHNA, CDR2 YSLEER. V was pared by 4 bases and J by 9 bases, with 4 bases of the junction left unmatched.

The chain carries TRBV5-1 and TRBJ2-3; 7 bases fit TRBD2. Germline V gives CDR1 SGHRS, CDR2 YFSETQ. Trimming at V came to 6 bases and at J to 2 bases, leaving 9 bases not matched to a gene. The CDR3 is 15 residues long. The CDR3 reads CASNPPGGVTDTQYF. CDR3 in DNA: TGCGCCAGCAACCCACCGGGGGGTGTCACAGATACGCAGTATTTT.

Only a few counts were recorded for this clone. The rearrangement joins TRBV5-1 to TRBJ2-3, with D possibly TRBD2 on 5 matching bases. The CDR3 totals 14 residues. Germline CDR1 SGHRS, CDR2 YFSETQ. Trimming took 5 bases from V and 2 from J, leaving 12 bases between them. CDR3 DNA sequence: TGCGCCAGCAGGTCTACGGGGTCCACAGATACGCAGTATTTT. Protein: CASRSTGSTDTQYF. The full variable domain, in which reference TRBV5-1 and TRBJ2-3 provide the parts outside the CDR3, is KAGVTQTPRYLIKTRGQQVTLSCSPISGHRSVSWYQQTPGQGLQFLFEYFSETQRNKGNFPGRFSGRQFSNSRSEMNVSTLELGDSALYLCASRSTGSTDTQYFGPGTRLTVL.

This rearrangement joins TRBV5-6 to TRBJ2-7; TRBD1 matches 8 bases. The CDR3 runs 14 residues. Germline assignment: CDR1 SGHDT and CDR2 YYEEEE. After removal of 5 bases from V and 6 bases from J, the junction contained 10 bases not matched to a gene. The CDR3 region has the DNA TGTGCCAGCAGTCTACCAGGGACAGGAGCCGAGCAGTACTTC. This gives the protein CASSLPGTGAEQYF.

The rearrangement joins TRBV5-6 to TRBJ2-5, with a weak D call TRBD1 (6 bases). The CDR3 runs 14 residues. The germline CDR1 and CDR2 sequences are SGHDT and YYEEEE. The V gene lost 0 bases and the J gene lost 5 bases, with 11 bases spanning the gap. CDR3: CASSLVGGSETQYF. The CDR3 bases are TGTGCCAGCAGCTTGGTTGGGGGCTCGGAGACCCAGTACTTC.

This clone was counted between two and nine times. The chain is built from TRBV9 and TRBJ2-7; TRBD2 agrees at 13 bases. Losses at the gene ends were 7 bases for V and 7 bases for J; bases not matched to a gene: 11. CDR1 and CDR2 (germline): SGDLS, YYNGEE. The CDR3 runs 15 residues. CDR3 DNA: TGTGCCAGCTCAGACGGGACTAGCGGGATAGGGGAGCAGTACTTC. Its protein product is CASSDGTSGIGEQYF. Drawing the rest from reference TRBV9 and TRBJ2-7, the complete variable domain is DSGVTQTPKHLITATGQRVTLRCSPRSGDLSVYWYQQSLDQGLQFLIQYYNGEERAKGNILERFSAQQFPDLHSELNLSSLELGDSALYFCASSDGTSGIGEQYFGPGTRLTVT.

J is TRBJ1-1 and V is TRBV5-1; perhaps TRBD1 as D (5 bases). Germline V lookup: CDR1 SGHRS, CDR2 YFSETQ. The CDR3 has 14 amino acids. The ends were cut back, 0 bases at V and 5 bases at J, with 11 bases in the middle. The CDR3 is CASSLGRGWTEAFF. CDR3 nucleotides: TGCGCCAGCAGCTTGGGGAGGGGATGGACTGAAGCTTTCTTT.

The gene calls are TRBV6-6 and TRBJ1-5; TRBD1 matches at 7 bases. Germline V gene lookup returns CDR1 MNHNY and CDR2 SVGAGI (reference sequence). Trimming at V came to 4 bases and at J to 0 bases, leaving 6 bases not matched to a gene. CDR3 length: 16 residues. The CDR3 loop is CASSWGTANSNQPQHF. The CDR3 DNA follows: TGTGCCAGCAGTTGGGGGACAGCTAATAGCAATCAGCCCCAGCATTTT.

The genes are TRBV2 and TRBJ2-1, with 11 bases lining up with TRBD2. Germline CDR1 is SNHLY and CDR2 is FYNNEI. V dropped 6 bases and J dropped 6; count of bases not matched to a gene: 7. This CDR3 region has 15 residues. CDR3 in amino acids: CASRVQGLAVNEQFF. CDR3 sequence (DNA): TGTGCCAGCAGAGTGCAGGGACTAGCGGTCAATGAGCAGTTCTTC.

This chain joins TRBV16 and TRBJ1-4; 7 bases are shared with TRBD1. After removal of 3 bases from V and 7 bases from J, the junction contained 8 bases not matched to a gene. Germline-derived CDR1 and CDR2 are KGHSY and FQNENV. The CDR3 extends over 15 amino acids. The CDR3: CASSHFDRDGEKLFF. CDR3 nucleotide sequence: TGTGCCAGCAGCCATTTCGACAGGGATGGTGAAAAACTGTTTTTT.

This chain links TRBV5-1 with TRBJ2-3, with 11 bases matching TRBD2. V shed 4 bases and J 1 base; nucleotides not matched to a gene: 11. CDR1 SGHRS and CDR2 YFSETQ come from the germline V gene. The CDR3 runs to 18 residues. The CDR3 DNA sequence: TGCGCCAGCAGCCTCCCTTCCACTAGCGGGAGTGGCACAGATACGCAGTATTTT. It yields the protein CASSLPSTSGSGTDTQYF.